This passage covers 7 T cell receptor beta chains from one sample sequenced in a study of CD8+CD57+ T cells in acquired aplastic anemia. The TCR beta profiling, which covered VDJ combination and CDR3 sequence, was carried out using genomic DNA as the template. TCRdb analysed the reads with MiXCR anew, one entry per CDR3 protein. The table includes hundreds of thousands of distinct CDR3 sequences, 60% to 80% detected once. Sequenced sample: sorted CD4+, CD8+, or CD8+CD57+ T cells (not recorded which) from PBMCs. Receptor source: a human donor in good health, serving as a control.

As to this clonotype: An end of the junction differs from the germline gene, which may be a read error. The chain combines TRBV5-1 with TRBJ2-7; 8 bases match TRBD1. Germline lookup yields CDR1 SGHRS and CDR2 YFSETQ. The CDR3 contains 15 residues. The CDR3 nucleotides are TGCGCCAGCAGCCTTCCGGGACAGGTAGTGAACGAGCTGTACTTC. Amino acids: CASSLPGQVVNELYF.

A word on this clonotype: A read error is possible here, since a much larger clone lies one base away. The CDR3 region is CASSPGDRNYNEQFF. The CDR3 DNA reads TGTGCCAGTTCACCAGGGGACCGCAACTACAATGAGCAGTTCTTC. This sequence joins TRBV6-1 and TRBJ2-1; D possibly corresponds to TRBD1 (6 bases). Germline loops: CDR1 MNHNS, CDR2 SASEGT. Trimming pared 9 bases from V and 3 bases from J, leaving 18 bases between. The length of the CDR3 is 15 residues.

The chain links TRBV15 to TRBJ2-7, with TRBD1 matching over 8 bases. The CDR3 totals 13 residues. V gave up 10 bases and J gave up 6 bases; unmatched junction bases: 11. The germline CDR1 and CDR2 sequences are LNHNV and YYDKDF (reference sequence). The CDR3 DNA reads as TGTGCCAGCAAAGGACAGGGCCGGCTCGAGCAGTACTTC. Translated: CASKGQGRLEQYF.

Ten or more counts support this clonotype. The rearrangement uses TRBV20-1 and TRBJ1-4, with D uncertain. This CDR3 spans 11 amino acids. Germline CDR1 is DFQATT and CDR2 is SNEGSKA (reference sequence). V was clipped by 1 base and J by 8 bases, with 5 bases between them. The DNA for the CDR3 is TGCAGTGCTAGAGGAGGCGAAAAACTGTTTTTT. This translates into CSARGGEKLFF.

The V and J genes are TRBV20-1 and TRBJ1-3; D remains unclear. V shed 5 bases and J shed 0 bases, with 26 bases lying between them. CDR3 length: 19 amino acids. CDR1 is DFQATT and CDR2 is SNEGSKA in the germline V gene (reference sequence). The CDR3 DNA sequence: TGCAGTGCTTGGAACACGGGAACCAATATTAGCTTCTCTGGAAACACCATATATTTT. It translates to CSAWNTGTNISFSGNTIYF.

The chain carries TRBV10-3 and TRBJ2-5; the D gene is possibly TRBD2 (6 bases). CDR1 and CDR2 from the germline V gene are ENHRY and SYGVKD. V shed 10 bases and J shed 11 bases, with 23 bases lying between them. This CDR3 comprises 13 residues. Here the CDR3 reads CATERVGVDAQYF. For the CDR3, the DNA is TGTGCCACCGAGCGGGTAGGGGTCGACGCGCAGTACTTC.

V gene TRBV7-3 combines with J gene TRBJ2-3, with a possible D match to TRBD2 (6 bases). Germline CDR1 reads SGHTA; CDR2 reads FQGTGA. V gave up 5 bases and J gave up 3 bases, with 9 bases separating them. The length of the CDR3 is 13 residues. CDR3 loop: CASSRESTDTQYF. For the CDR3, the DNA is TGTGCCAGCAGCCGGGAGAGTACAGATACGCAGTATTTT.